This TCR beta chain stems from a study of naive and memory T cell subsets. Both TRBC1 and TRBC2 were covered by a beta constant-region primer of two equimolar oligonucleotides. TCRdb independently ran MiXCR on the UMI-ligation and nested PCR reads; one entry per CDR3 protein. The sample holds tens of thousands of distinct CDR3 sequences, about 11% seen once. This clonotype has a count of ten or more. Antigen unknown. General study findings and limits: RNA-based TCR counts may shift with T cell activation and differentiation. Over 95% of naive TCR sequences appeared only once, unlike memory subsets.

The junction had 4 bases not matched to a gene; V was cut back by 4 bases and J by 3 bases. The CDR3 loop spans 14 amino acids. From germline, CDR1 is SGHTA and CDR2 FQGTGA. The chain carries TRBV7-3 and TRBJ2-3, with 7 positions matching TRBD2. This sequence originates from a human donor in good health. Sequencing was performed on effector memory CD4+ T cells from blood. Specified subset: effector memory, CD45RA- CD27-. CDR3 residues: CASSYGTNTDTQYF. The CDR3 DNA reads TGTGCCAGCAGCTACGGGACTAATACAGATACGCAGTATTTT.